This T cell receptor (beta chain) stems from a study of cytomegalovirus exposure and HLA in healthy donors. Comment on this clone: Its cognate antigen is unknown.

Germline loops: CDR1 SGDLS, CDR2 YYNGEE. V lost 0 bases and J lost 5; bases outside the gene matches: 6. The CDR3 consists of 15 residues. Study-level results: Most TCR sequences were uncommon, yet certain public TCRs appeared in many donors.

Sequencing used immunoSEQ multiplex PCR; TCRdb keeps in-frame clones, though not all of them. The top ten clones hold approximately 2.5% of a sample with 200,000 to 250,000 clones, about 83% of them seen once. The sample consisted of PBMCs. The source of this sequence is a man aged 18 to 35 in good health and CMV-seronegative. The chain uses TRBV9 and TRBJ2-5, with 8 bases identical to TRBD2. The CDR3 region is CASSVEPAGAETQYF. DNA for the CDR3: TGTGCCAGCAGCGTAGAGCCAGCGGGAGCTGAGACCCAGTACTTC.